The T cell receptor beta chain described here comes from a study of T cell responses to AZD1222 COVID-19 vaccine. To note about this clone: Its antigen is not known.

The repertoire was sequenced with immunoSEQ multiplex PCR; TCRdb's copy has only in-frame clones and lacks some. The top ten clones hold 3% to 4% of a sample with more than 140,000 clones, about 91% of them seen once. General study results and limits: Baseline serostatus was positive in only six or seven AZD1222 recipients. Targeting of unmutated variant regions was reportedly seen in nearly half of spike-specific TCRs.

V lost 6 bases to trimming and J lost 3 bases; unmatched junction nucleotides: 7. The CDR3 is made up of 15 amino acids. Germline lookup yields CDR1 SGHVS and CDR2 FQNEAQ. This TCR was sampled from an adult in good health. The rearrangement uses TRBV7-8 and TRBJ2-7, with TRBD2 matching over 11 bases. Material: peripheral blood, obtained on day 0 of MenACWY control vaccination. CDR3 bases: TGTGCCAGCAGTCTGACTAGCGGGAACGGCTACGAGCAGTACTTC. Its protein is CASSLTSGNGYEQYF.